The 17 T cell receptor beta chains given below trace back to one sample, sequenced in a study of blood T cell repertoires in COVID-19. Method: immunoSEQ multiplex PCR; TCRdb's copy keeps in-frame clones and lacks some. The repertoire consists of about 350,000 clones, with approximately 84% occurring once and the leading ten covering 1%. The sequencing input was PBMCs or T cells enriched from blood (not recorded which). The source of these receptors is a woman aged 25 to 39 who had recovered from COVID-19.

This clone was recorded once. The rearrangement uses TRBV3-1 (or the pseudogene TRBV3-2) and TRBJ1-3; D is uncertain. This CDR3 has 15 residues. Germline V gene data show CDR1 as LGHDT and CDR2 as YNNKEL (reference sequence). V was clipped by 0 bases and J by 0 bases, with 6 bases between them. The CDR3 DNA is TGTGCCAGCAGCCAAGACCCTTACTCTGGAAACACCATATATTTT. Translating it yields CASSQDPYSGNTIYF.

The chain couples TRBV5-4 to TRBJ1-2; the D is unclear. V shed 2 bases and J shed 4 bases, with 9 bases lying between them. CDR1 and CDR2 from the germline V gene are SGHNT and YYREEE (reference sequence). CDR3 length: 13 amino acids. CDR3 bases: TGTGCCAGCAGCTTCCCGGGAGGCTATGGCTACACCTTC. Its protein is CASSFPGGYGYTF.

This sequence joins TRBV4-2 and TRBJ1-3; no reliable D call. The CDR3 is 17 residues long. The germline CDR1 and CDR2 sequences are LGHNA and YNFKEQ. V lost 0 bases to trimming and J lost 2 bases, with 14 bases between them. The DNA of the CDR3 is TGTGCCAGCAGCCAAGATGGTGGAGCAAGGACTGGAAACACCATATATTTT. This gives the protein CASSQDGGARTGNTIYF.

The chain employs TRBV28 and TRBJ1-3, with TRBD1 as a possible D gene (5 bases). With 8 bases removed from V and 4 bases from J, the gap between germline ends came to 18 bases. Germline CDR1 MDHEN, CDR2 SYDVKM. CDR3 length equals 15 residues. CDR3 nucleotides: TGTGCCAGCGGGATCGGAGGGACGAGGGGAAACACCATATATTTT. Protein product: CASGIGGTRGNTIYF.

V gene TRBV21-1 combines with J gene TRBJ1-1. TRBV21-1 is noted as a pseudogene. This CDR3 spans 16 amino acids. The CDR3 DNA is TGTGCCAGCAGCAAAGCGCGGGGGGTAGCGAACACTGAAGCTTTCTTT. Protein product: CASSKARGVANTEAFF.

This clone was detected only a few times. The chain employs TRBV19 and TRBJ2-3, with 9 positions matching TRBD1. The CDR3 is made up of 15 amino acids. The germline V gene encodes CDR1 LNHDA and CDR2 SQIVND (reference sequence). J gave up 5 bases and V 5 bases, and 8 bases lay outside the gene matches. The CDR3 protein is CASSYLTGGEDTQYF. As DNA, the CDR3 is TGTGCCAGTAGTTACCTGACAGGGGGTGAAGATACGCAGTATTTT.

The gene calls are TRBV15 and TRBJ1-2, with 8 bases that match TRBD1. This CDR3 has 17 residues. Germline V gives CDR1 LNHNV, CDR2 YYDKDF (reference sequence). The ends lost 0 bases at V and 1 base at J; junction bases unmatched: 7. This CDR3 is CATSREFPGGDNYGYTF. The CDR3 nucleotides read TGTGCCACCAGCAGAGAGTTTCCAGGGGGCGATAACTATGGCTACACCTTC.

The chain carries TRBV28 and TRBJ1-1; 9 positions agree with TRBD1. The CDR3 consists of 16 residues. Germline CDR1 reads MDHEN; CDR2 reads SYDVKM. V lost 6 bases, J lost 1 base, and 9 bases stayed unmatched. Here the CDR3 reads CASRPPRQGGNTEAFF. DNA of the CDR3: TGTGCCAGCAGACCTCCTCGACAGGGGGGGAACACTGAAGCTTTCTTT.

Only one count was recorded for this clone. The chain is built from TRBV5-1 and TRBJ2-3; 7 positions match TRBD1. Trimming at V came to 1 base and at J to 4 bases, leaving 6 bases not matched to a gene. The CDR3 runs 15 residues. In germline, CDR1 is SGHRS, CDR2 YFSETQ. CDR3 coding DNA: TGCGCCAGCAGCTTGTGGGGACAGATCCCAGATACGCAGTATTTT. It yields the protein CASSLWGQIPDTQYF.

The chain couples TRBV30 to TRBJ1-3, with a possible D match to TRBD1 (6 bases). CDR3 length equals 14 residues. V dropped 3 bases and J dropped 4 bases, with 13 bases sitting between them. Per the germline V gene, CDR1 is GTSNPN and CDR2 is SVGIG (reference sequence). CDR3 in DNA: TGTGCCTGGAGACCAACAGGGTCCGGAAACACCATATATTTT. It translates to CAWRPTGSGNTIYF.

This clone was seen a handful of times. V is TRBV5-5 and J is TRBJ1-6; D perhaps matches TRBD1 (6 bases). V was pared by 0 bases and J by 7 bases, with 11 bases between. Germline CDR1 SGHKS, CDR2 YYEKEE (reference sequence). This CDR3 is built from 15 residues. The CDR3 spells CASSLGQVGNSPLHF. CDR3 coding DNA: TGTGCCAGCAGCTTGGGACAGGTTGGGAATTCACCCCTCCACTTT. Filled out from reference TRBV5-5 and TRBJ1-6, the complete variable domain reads DAGVTQSPTHLIKTRGQQVTLRCSPISGHKSVSWYQQVLGQGPQFIFQYYEKEERGRGNFPDRFSARQFPNYSSELNVNALLLGDSALYLCASSLGQVGNSPLHFGNGTRLTVT.

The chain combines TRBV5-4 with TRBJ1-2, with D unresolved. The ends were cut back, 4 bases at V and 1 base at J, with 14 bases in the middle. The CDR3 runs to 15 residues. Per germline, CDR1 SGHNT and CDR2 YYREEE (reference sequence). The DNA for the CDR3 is TGTGCCAGCAGCCCGAATACTCAGGATAACTATGGCTACACCTTC. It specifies CASSPNTQDNYGYTF.

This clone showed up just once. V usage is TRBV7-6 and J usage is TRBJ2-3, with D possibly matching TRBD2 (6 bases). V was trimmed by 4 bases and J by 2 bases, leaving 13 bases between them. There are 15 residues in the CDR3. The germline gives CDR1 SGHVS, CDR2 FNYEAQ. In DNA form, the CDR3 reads TGTGCCAGCAGCTCCGGCGGGACCTACACAGATACGCAGTATTTT. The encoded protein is CASSSGGTYTDTQYF.

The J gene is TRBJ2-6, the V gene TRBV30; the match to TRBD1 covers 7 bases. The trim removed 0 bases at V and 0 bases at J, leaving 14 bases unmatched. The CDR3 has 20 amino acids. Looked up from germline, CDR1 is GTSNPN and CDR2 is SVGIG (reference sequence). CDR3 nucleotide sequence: TGTGCCTGGAGTGTAATACGACAGGGCCCGGTAGGCTCTGGGGCCAACGTCCTGACTTTC. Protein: CAWSVIRQGPVGSGANVLTF.

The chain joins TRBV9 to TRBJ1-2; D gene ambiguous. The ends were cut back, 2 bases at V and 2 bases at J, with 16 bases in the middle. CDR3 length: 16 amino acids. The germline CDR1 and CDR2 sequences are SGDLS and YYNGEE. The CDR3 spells CASSVGEMEPNYGYTF. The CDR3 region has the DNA TGTGCCAGCAGCGTGGGAGAGATGGAGCCAAACTATGGCTACACCTTC.

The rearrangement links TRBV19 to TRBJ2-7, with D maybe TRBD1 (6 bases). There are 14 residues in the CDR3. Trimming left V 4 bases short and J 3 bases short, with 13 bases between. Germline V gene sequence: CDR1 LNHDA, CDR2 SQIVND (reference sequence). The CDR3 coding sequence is TGTGCCAGTAGTAACAGGGATGGGCTCTACGAGCAGTACTTC. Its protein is CASSNRDGLYEQYF. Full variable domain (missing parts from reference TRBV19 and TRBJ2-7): DGGITQSPKYLFRKEGQNVTLSCEQNLNHDAMYWYRQDPGQGLRLIYYSQIVNDFQKGDIAEGYSVSREKKESFPLTVTSAQKNPTAFYLCASSNRDGLYEQYFGPGTRLTVT.

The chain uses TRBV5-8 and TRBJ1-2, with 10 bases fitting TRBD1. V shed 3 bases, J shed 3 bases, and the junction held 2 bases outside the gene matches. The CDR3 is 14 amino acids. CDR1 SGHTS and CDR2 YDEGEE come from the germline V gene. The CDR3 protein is CASSWDRGDYGYTF. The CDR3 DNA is TGTGCCAGCAGCTGGGACAGGGGTGACTATGGCTACACCTTC.